These 18 T cell receptor beta chains share one sample of origin, sequenced in a study of prognosis after radiotherapy for stage I lung cancer. Two-round multiplex PCR, the amplification method, yielded TCR beta CDR3 from genomic DNA. Round one of PCR was performed, and it used primers specific to each TRBV and TRBJ gene. TCRdb independently ran MiXCR on the multiplex PCR reads; one entry per CDR3 protein. The sample has 12,000 or so distinct CDR3 sequences; around 40% are singletons. The sequences come from PBMCs, collected before or after stereotactic body radiation therapy (not recorded which). The receptors here all came from a donor aged 50 or older with non-small cell lung cancer.

By share, this clonotype ranks as medium-sized (0.01 to 0.1%). This chain connects TRBV2 to TRBJ2-7; unclear D gene. This CDR3 has 14 residues. The germline V and J ends were trimmed by 3 bases and 2 bases, with 11 bases remaining between them. Looked up from germline, CDR1 is SNHLY and CDR2 is FYNNEI. The CDR3 loop reads CASSDPGGPYEQYF. In nucleotides, the CDR3 is TGTGCCAGCAGTGACCCAGGCGGACCCTACGAGCAGTACTTC.

This clonotype came up many times. J is TRBJ1-3 and V is TRBV5-5; D remains ambiguous. This CDR3 contains 14 residues. Trimming took 1 base from V and 4 from J, leaving 9 bases between them. The germline CDR1 and CDR2 sequences are SGHKS and YYEKEE (reference sequence). The CDR3 is CASSLNPSGNTIYF. The CDR3, as DNA: TGTGCCAGCAGCTTGAACCCGTCCGGAAACACCATATATTTT.

This clonotype is categorized as medium-sized. The CDR3 sequence is CAISERTSGSGSNEQFF. In DNA, the CDR3 is TGTGCCATCAGTGAACGGACTAGCGGGAGTGGGAGTAATGAGCAGTTCTTC. The chain recombines TRBV10-3 with TRBJ2-1; 13 positions match TRBD2. This CDR3 contains 17 residues. Germline V CDR1 and CDR2: ENHRY, SYGVKD. V dropped 3 bases and J dropped 7; count of bases not matched to a gene: 9.

In this sample, this clonotype turned up many times. The V call is TRBV20-1, the J call TRBJ2-1; 9 bases are shared with TRBD2. CDR1 and CDR2 (germline): DFQATT, SNEGSKA (reference sequence). The V segment lost 8 bases and the J segment 7 bases; nucleotides outside the gene matches: 9. This CDR3 is built from 13 residues. This CDR3 is CSSSGRSDNEQFF. The CDR3 DNA follows: TGCAGTTCAAGCGGGAGGTCCGATAATGAGCAGTTCTTC.

This clonotype was observed a handful of times. The genes are TRBV7-3 and TRBJ2-1; 11 bases match TRBD1. This CDR3 is 15 amino acids long. From germline, CDR1 is SGHTA and CDR2 FQGTGA. J was trimmed by 7 bases and V by 6 bases; bases with no gene match: 8. DNA for the CDR3: TGTGCCAGCAGGTCCGGACAGGGGGCCAAAAATGAGCAGTTCTTC. Translating it yields CASRSGQGAKNEQFF.

In this sample, this clonotype turned up a few times. The genes are TRBV5-1 and TRBJ1-6; maybe TRBD1 (5 bases). The CDR3 sequence is 15 residues long. Germline loops: CDR1 SGHRS, CDR2 YFSETQ. V shed 0 bases and J shed 9 bases, with 13 bases lying between them. The CDR3 bases are TGCGCCAGCAGCTTGGCCCAGGGCTCGGGTTCACCCCTCCACTTT. Protein sequence: CASSLAQGSGSPLHF.

This clonotype was recorded at least ten times. The chain has TRBV20-1 and TRBJ1-4, with D unresolved. The CDR3 is 13 amino acids. Germline assignment: CDR1 DFQATT and CDR2 SNEGSKA (reference sequence). The V end was cut by 8 bases, the J end by 7 bases, with 17 bases between. As DNA, the CDR3 is TGCAGTACCCGACCCCTTAATGGTGAAAAACTGTTTTTT. It translates to CSTRPLNGEKLFF.

This clonotype occurred many times. V usage is TRBV7-2 and J usage is TRBJ2-3; 9 bases line up with TRBD2. Germline V gives CDR1 SGHTA, CDR2 FQGNSA. V shed 1 base, J shed 5 bases, and the junction held 1 base outside the gene matches. The CDR3 totals 14 residues. CDR3 protein: CASSLVLAGDTQYF. Here the CDR3 DNA reads TGTGCCAGCAGCTTAGTACTAGCGGGAGATACGCAGTATTTT.

This clonotype was recorded many times. The chain couples TRBV4-1 to TRBJ2-1, with 8 bases aligning to TRBD2. The V gene end was trimmed by 1 base and the J gene end by 7 bases; junction bases not matched to a gene: 18. The CDR3 is 19 amino acids. Germline CDR1 MGHRA, CDR2 YSYEKL. CDR3 region: CASSQVGPGIAGSDNEQFF. The DNA for the CDR3 is TGCGCCAGCAGCCAAGTGGGACCAGGGATAGCGGGGTCGGATAATGAGCAGTTCTTC.

This clonotype was counted many times. The chain links TRBV3-1 to TRBJ2-3; TRBD2 aligns across 12 bases. The V gene end was trimmed by 3 bases and the J gene end by 8 bases; junction bases not matched to a gene: 12. There are 17 residues in the CDR3. Germline V gene sequence: CDR1 LGHDT, CDR2 YNNKEL (reference sequence). The CDR3 region is CASSHRLAGASEGTQYF. The CDR3 nucleotides read TGTGCCAGCAGCCATCGACTAGCGGGGGCCTCGGAGGGTACGCAGTATTTT.

CDR3 sequence: CTSSFPGITDTQYF. DNA for the CDR3: TGTACCAGCAGCTTTCCCGGGATCACAGATACGCAGTATTTT. V is TRBV7-2 and J is TRBJ2-3, with a tentative D call TRBD2 (5 bases). CDR1 and CDR2 from the germline V gene are SGHTA and FQGNSA. Trimming removed 3 bases from V and 2 bases from J, with 9 bases in between. This CDR3 has 14 residues.

The DNA for the CDR3 is TGTGCCAACAGGAATTTGTACAATGAGCAGTTCTTC. It codes for CANRNLYNEQFF. V is TRBV15 and J is TRBJ2-1, with D possibly matching TRBD1 (5 bases). The V end lost 10 bases, the J end lost 4 bases, and 11 bases lay between the germline ends. The CDR3 runs to 12 residues. The V gene's germline CDR1 is LNHNV and CDR2 YYDKDF (reference sequence).

For this clonotype: The junction departs from the called germline gene at one end, perhaps through a read error. V usage is TRBV7-9 and J usage is TRBJ2-3; D unresolved. The germline V gene encodes CDR1 SEHNR and CDR2 FQNEAQ (reference sequence). The CDR3 is 19 amino acids. CDR3 loop: CASSGKAPFPLSFTDMQYF. In DNA, the CDR3 is TGTGCCAGCAGCGGAAAAGCCCCCTTCCCCCTAAGCTTCACAGATATGCAGTATTTT.

This clonotype was seen only a few times. This chain links TRBV19 with TRBJ1-1, with D uncertain. With 3 bases removed from V and 1 base from J, the gap between germline ends came to 12 bases. Germline CDR1 and CDR2: LNHDA and SQIVND (reference sequence). The CDR3 covers 15 residues. The CDR3 DNA sequence: TGTGCCAGTAGTATTAGTTCGTCTTCGAACACTGAAGCTTTCTTT. Amino acid sequence: CASSISSSSNTEAFF.

V gene TRBV24-1 combines with J gene TRBJ2-3; D is ambiguous. Germline V gene data show CDR1 as KGHDR and CDR2 as SFDVKD. The CDR3 consists of 13 residues. V lost 0 bases to trimming and J lost 4 bases, with 4 bases between them. CDR3 DNA sequence: TGTGCCACCAGTGATTTGGCTCCAGATACGCAGTATTTT. Translating it yields CATSDLAPDTQYF.

Turning to this clonotype: One end of the junction varies from germline; a read error may be responsible. The chain employs TRBV28 and TRBJ1-2; no clear D. Germline CDR1 reads MDHEN; CDR2 reads SYDVKM. This CDR3 is 15 amino acids long. Here the CDR3 DNA reads TGTGCCAGCACTCCACTAGAAACAGTCCGCTATTGCTACACTTTC. The encoded protein is CASTPLETVRYCYTF.

This clonotype has at least ten counts. The genes are TRBV9 and TRBJ2-7, with unresolved D. Germline V gene lookup returns CDR1 SGDLS and CDR2 YYNGEE. The CDR3 runs to 14 residues. Trimming pared 0 bases from V and 6 bases from J, leaving 13 bases between. The CDR3 DNA reads TGTGCCAGCAGCGTAGGGATCAACGACGGCGAGCAGTACGTC. Translating it yields CASSVGINDGEQYV.

The chain recombines TRBV7-8 with TRBJ2-7, with TRBD1 matching over 10 bases. Trimming at V came to 4 bases and at J to 8 bases, leaving 5 bases not matched to a gene. Per the germline V gene, CDR1 is SGHVS and CDR2 is FQNEAQ. The CDR3 loop spans 13 amino acids. The CDR3 protein is CASSYGQGVKQYF. The CDR3 DNA reads TGTGCCAGCAGCTATGGACAGGGGGTCAAGCAGTACTTC.